These 22 T cell receptor beta chains were sequenced from one sample in a study of response to subunit inactivated influenza vaccine. TCRdb recomputed calls from the RT-PCR reads with MiXCR, one row per CDR3 protein. The data show over 750,000 distinct CDR3 sequences, about 20% seen once. The sequences come from PBMCs from blood, collected about 5 days after vaccination. These receptor sequences come from a man aged 50 to 60 who received an inactivated influenza vaccine.

This clonotype was counted a few times. This rearrangement joins TRBV20-1 to TRBJ2-1; 7 bases line up with TRBD2. Germline V CDR1 and CDR2: DFQATT, SNEGSKA (reference sequence). This CDR3 has 14 residues. CDR3 residues: CTTPGGSSYNEQFF. The CDR3 DNA reads as TGCACCACCCCGGGGGGAAGCTCCTACAATGAGCAGTTCTTC.

This clonotype was seen more than once but under ten times. This rearrangement joins TRBV27 to TRBJ2-5; TRBD2 agrees at 14 bases. The V segment lost 2 bases and the J segment 5 bases; nucleotides outside the gene matches: 16. From germline, CDR1 is MNHEY and CDR2 SMNVEV (reference sequence). This CDR3 has 20 residues. CDR3 amino acids: CASSLLAGTSGGFLQETQYF. The CDR3 DNA reads as TGTGCCAGCAGTTTACTGGCCGGGACTAGCGGGGGATTCTTACAGGAGACCCAGTACTTC.

This clonotype was seen ten or more times. The chain links TRBV12-3 or TRBV12-4 to TRBJ1-2, with D unclear. V shed 6 bases and J shed 7 bases, with 15 bases lying between them. The CDR3 runs 13 residues. CDR3 in amino acids: CASSPAGIAGYTF. The CDR3 DNA follows: TGTGCCAGCAGCCCAGCCGGGATTGCTGGCTACACCTTC.

This clonotype was recorded a few times. The chain's CDR3 is CASSLDYRSYNEQFF. As DNA, the CDR3 is TGTGCCAGCAGCTTAGATTACAGATCCTACAATGAGCAGTTCTTC. V usage is TRBV7-2 and J usage is TRBJ2-1, with D hard to call. This CDR3 contains 15 residues. V was shortened by 1 base and J by 1 base, with 8 bases between the two germline ends. In germline, CDR1 is SGHTA, CDR2 FQGNSA.

The V gene is TRBV5-1, the J gene TRBJ2-7, with no clear D. CDR1 and CDR2 (germline): SGHRS, YFSETQ. The CDR3 has 13 residues. Trimming removed 4 bases at V and 5 bases at J, with 13 bases between. CDR3 bases: TGCGCCAGCAGCCCACCCCGGACGGACGAGCAGTACTTC. Protein: CASSPPRTDEQYF.

This clonotype occurred many times. The chain links TRBV7-6 to TRBJ2-5; TRBD2 might be the D (5 bases). V was trimmed by 6 bases and J by 5 bases, leaving 13 bases between them. The CDR3 is made up of 13 amino acids. Per germline, CDR1 SGHVS and CDR2 FNYEAQ. CDR3 nucleotides: TGTGCCAGCAGTTCAACCCCGGGGGAGACCCAGTACTTC. Protein product: CASSSTPGETQYF.

This sequence joins TRBV3-1 and TRBJ2-5; D unclear. Germline assignment: CDR1 LGHDT and CDR2 YNNKEL (reference sequence). V was shortened by 0 bases and J by 0 bases, with 5 bases between the two germline ends. The CDR3 extends over 14 amino acids. The CDR3 DNA is TGTGCCAGCAGCCAAGATGTCAACCAAGAGACCCAGTACTTC. Amino acids: CASSQDVNQETQYF.

The J gene is TRBJ2-5, the V gene TRBV20-1; 7 bases match TRBD1. CDR1 DFQATT and CDR2 SNEGSKA come from the germline V gene (reference sequence). V lost 3 bases to trimming and J lost 0 bases; unmatched junction nucleotides: 10. The CDR3 is made up of 16 amino acids. The CDR3 DNA follows: TGCAGTGCTAGTGGTAGGGACAGCCGGCACCAAGAGACCCAGTACTTC. It codes for CSASGRDSRHQETQYF.

The chain combines TRBV7-6 with TRBJ2-2, with TRBD2 identical over 13 bases. The trim removed 8 bases at V and 4 bases at J, leaving 16 bases unmatched. CDR1 is SGHVS and CDR2 is FNYEAQ in the germline V gene. The CDR3 contains 19 residues. DNA for the CDR3: TGTGCCAGCTCCAACTTGGGATTGGGACTAGCGGGACGCACCGGGGAGCTGTTTTTT. Translating it yields CASSNLGLGLAGRTGELFF.

This clonotype was counted only a few times. The chain uses TRBV7-9 and TRBJ2-7; D is unresolved. Trimming removed 1 base at V and 0 bases at J, with 7 bases between. This CDR3 is built from 14 residues. Germline V gene data show CDR1 as SEHNR and CDR2 as FQNEAQ (reference sequence). The CDR3 spells CASSLVPNSYEQYF. The CDR3 nucleotides are TGTGCCAGCAGCTTAGTTCCAAACTCCTACGAGCAGTACTTC.

This clonotype has a handful of counts. The rearrangement uses TRBV20-1 and TRBJ2-3; tentative D call: TRBD1 (6 bases). The germline gives CDR1 DFQATT, CDR2 SNEGSKA (reference sequence). Trimming cost V 2 bases and J 8 bases, with 20 bases left between them. The CDR3 length is 15 residues. The DNA of the CDR3 is TGCAGTGCTAGAAATCTTACAGGGTGGCTCGGTACGCAGTATTTT. Protein sequence: CSARNLTGWLGTQYF.

V is TRBV12-3 or TRBV12-4 and J is TRBJ2-5; possibly TRBD1 for D (6 bases). Trimming left V 6 bases short and J 5 bases short, with 16 bases between. The CDR3 totals 14 residues. DNA for the CDR3: TGTGCCAGCAGGGAGACAGGTCCTGGGGAGACCCAGTACTTC. Protein product: CASRETGPGETQYF.

The gene calls are TRBV11-1 and TRBJ2-7; the match to TRBD2 covers 7 bases. The germline gives CDR1 SGHAT, CDR2 FQDESV (reference sequence). J lost 2 bases, V lost 0 bases, and 16 bases had no gene match. The CDR3 is 19 amino acids. Written as DNA, the CDR3 is TGTGCCAGCAGCTTAGCGTACGGACTAGTGGGGACTGGAACCTACGAGCAGTACTTC. The encoded protein is CASSLAYGLVGTGTYEQYF.

This clonotype has a handful of counts. V usage is TRBV27 and J usage is TRBJ1-2, with TRBD1 matching 8 bases. Germline CDR1 and CDR2: MNHEY and SMNVEV (reference sequence). Unmatched junction bases numbered 8, after V lost 6 bases and J lost 2 bases. CDR3 length equals 15 residues. The CDR3 reads CASSFSGQGNYGYTF. The CDR3 DNA follows: TGTGCCAGCAGCTTTTCCGGACAGGGAAACTATGGCTACACCTTC.

The V and J genes are TRBV24-1 and TRBJ2-3, with TRBD1 identical over 10 bases. The CDR3 is 15 residues long. Trimming at V came to 3 bases and at J to 5 bases, leaving 4 bases not matched to a gene. Germline values: CDR1 KGHDR, CDR2 SFDVKD. The CDR3 region is CATSDPGQGLDTQYF. CDR3 sequence (DNA): TGTGCCACCAGTGATCCGGGACAGGGGTTAGATACGCAGTATTTT.

The rearrangement joins TRBV15 to TRBJ2-7, with D perhaps being TRBD1 or TRBD2 (5 bases each). V was trimmed by 1 base and J by 3 bases, leaving 10 bases between them. Germline CDR1 reads LNHNV; CDR2 reads YYDKDF (reference sequence). The CDR3 has 14 amino acids. The CDR3 DNA reads TGTGCCACCAGCAGAGGGGGGAGAGGCTACGAGCAGTACTTC. This translates into CATSRGGRGYEQYF.

The V call is TRBV10-2, the J call TRBJ2-1; 12 positions match TRBD2. From germline, CDR1 is WSHSY and CDR2 SAAADI. V lost 7 bases and J lost 8; bases outside the gene matches: 9. The CDR3 totals 15 residues. In DNA form, the CDR3 reads TGCGCCAGCAACCTACTAGCGGGGGGACCTGATGAGCAGTTCTTC. Its protein is CASNLLAGGPDEQFF.

The chain employs TRBV5-1 and TRBJ2-7, with TRBD2 identical over 9 bases. Germline loops: CDR1 SGHRS, CDR2 YFSETQ. Unmatched junction bases numbered 7, after V lost 0 bases and J lost 6 bases. This CDR3 region has 15 residues. CDR3 DNA: TGCGCCAGCAGCTTGGACGGGACTAGCTTTATCGAGCAGTACTTC. Its translation: CASSLDGTSFIEQYF.

This clonotype was observed a few times. The DNA of the CDR3 is TGTGCCATCAACACCGGGACAGGAAACACCATATATTTT. This translates into CAINTGTGNTIYF. The chain recombines TRBV10-3 with TRBJ1-3; D may be TRBD1 (6 bases). The CDR3 runs to 13 residues. Trimming left V 7 bases short and J 4 bases short, with 11 bases between. Germline CDR1 reads ENHRY; CDR2 reads SYGVKD.

This chain uses TRBV19 with TRBJ1-5, with D unclear. From germline, CDR1 is LNHDA and CDR2 SQIVND (reference sequence). The CDR3 has 14 residues. The V gene lost 10 bases and the J gene lost 1 base, with 14 bases spanning the gap. This CDR3 reads CATTDGPSNQPQHF. CDR3 bases: TGTGCCACTACAGACGGCCCGAGCAATCAGCCCCAGCATTTT.

Many counts were recorded for this clonotype. The V gene is TRBV7-2, the J gene TRBJ2-1, with 10 bases lining up with TRBD2. The CDR3 has 14 amino acids. With 3 bases clipped from V and 7 bases from J, the junction kept 3 bases outside the gene matches. Germline values: CDR1 SGHTA, CDR2 FQGNSA. This CDR3 is CASSFTSGKNEQFF. In DNA form, the CDR3 reads TGTGCCAGCAGCTTTACTAGCGGGAAGAATGAGCAGTTCTTC.

This chain connects TRBV7-9 to TRBJ1-5, with unresolved D. The germline CDR1 and CDR2 sequences are SEHNR and FQNEAQ (reference sequence). The CDR3 runs to 15 residues. With 1 base removed from V and 1 base from J, the gap between germline ends came to 8 bases. Here the CDR3 reads CASSLESGSNQPQHF. CDR3 bases: TGTGCCAGCAGCTTAGAATCCGGGAGCAATCAGCCCCAGCATTTT.